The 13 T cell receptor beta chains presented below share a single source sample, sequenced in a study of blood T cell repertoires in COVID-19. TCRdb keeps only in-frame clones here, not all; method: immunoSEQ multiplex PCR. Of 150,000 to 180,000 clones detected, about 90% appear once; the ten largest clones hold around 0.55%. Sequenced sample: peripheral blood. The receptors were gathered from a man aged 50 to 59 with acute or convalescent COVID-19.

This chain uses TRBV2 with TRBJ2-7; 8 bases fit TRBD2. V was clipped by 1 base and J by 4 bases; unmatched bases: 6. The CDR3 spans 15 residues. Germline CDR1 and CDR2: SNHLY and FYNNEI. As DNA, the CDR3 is TGTGCCAGCAGTGAAGGGGCTAGCGGGTTTTACGAGCAGTACGTC. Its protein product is CASSEGASGFYEQYV.

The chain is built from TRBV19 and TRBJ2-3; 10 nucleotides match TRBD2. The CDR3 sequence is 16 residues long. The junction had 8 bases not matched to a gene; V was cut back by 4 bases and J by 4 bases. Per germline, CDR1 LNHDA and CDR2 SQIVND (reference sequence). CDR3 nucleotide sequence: TGTGCCAGTAGTAGCCTAGCGGGGGATCAGGCAGATACGCAGTATTTT. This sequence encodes CASSSLAGDQADTQYF.

CDR3 in amino acids: CASTVGGFRRQSNQPQHF. DNA of the CDR3: TGTGCCAGCACCGTGGGGGGGTTTCGCCGACAGAGCAATCAGCCCCAGCATTTT. The rearrangement uses TRBV28 and TRBJ1-5; perhaps TRBD1 as D (5 bases). This CDR3 region has 18 residues. Germline CDR1 MDHEN, CDR2 SYDVKM. Trimming cost V 7 bases and J 1 base, with 23 bases left between them.

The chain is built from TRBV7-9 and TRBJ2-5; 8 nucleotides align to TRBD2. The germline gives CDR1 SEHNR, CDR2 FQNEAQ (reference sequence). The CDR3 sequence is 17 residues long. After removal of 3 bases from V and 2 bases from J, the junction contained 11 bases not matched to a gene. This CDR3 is CASSFRSREALQETQYF. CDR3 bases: TGTGCCAGCAGCTTTCGGTCGCGGGAGGCCTTACAAGAGACCCAGTACTTC.

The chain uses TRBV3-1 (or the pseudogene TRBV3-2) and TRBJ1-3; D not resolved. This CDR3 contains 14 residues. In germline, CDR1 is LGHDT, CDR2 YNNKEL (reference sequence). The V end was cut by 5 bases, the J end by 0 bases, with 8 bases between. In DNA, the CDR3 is TGTGCCAGCAGCTTCGGGAACTCTGGAAACACCATATATTTT. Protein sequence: CASSFGNSGNTIYF.

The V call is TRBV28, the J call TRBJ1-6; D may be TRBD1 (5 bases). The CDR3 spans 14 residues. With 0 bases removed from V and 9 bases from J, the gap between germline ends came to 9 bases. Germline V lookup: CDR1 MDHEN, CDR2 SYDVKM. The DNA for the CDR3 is TGTGCCAGCAGTTTATGGGGCAGGGCTTCACCCCTCCACTTT. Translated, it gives CASSLWGRASPLHF.

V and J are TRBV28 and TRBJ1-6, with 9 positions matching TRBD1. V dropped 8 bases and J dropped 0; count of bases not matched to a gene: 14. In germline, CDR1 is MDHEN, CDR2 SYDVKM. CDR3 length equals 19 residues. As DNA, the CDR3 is TGTGCCAGCCTCACTTCTCCGGGACAGGGTAGCTCCTATAATTCACCCCTCCACTTT. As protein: CASLTSPGQGSSYNSPLHF.

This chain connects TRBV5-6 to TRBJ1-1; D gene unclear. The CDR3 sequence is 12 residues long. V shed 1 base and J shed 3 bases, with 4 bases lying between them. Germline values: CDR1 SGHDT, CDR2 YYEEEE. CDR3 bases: TGTGCCAGCAGCTTGTATCACACTGAAGCTTTCTTT. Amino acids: CASSLYHTEAFF.

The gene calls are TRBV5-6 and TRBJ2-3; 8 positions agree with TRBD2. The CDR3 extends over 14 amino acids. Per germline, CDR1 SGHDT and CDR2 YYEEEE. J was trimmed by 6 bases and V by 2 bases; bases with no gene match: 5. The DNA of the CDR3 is TGTGCCAGCAGCTTCGGGGGGGCAAGTGATACGCAGTATTTT. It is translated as CASSFGGASDTQYF.

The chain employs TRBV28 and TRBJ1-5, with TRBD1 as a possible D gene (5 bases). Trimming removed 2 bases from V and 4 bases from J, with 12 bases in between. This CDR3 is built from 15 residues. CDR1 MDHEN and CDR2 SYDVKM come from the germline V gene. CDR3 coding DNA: TGTGCCAGCAGTTTACCCCACAGGCTTAATCAGCCCCAGCATTTT. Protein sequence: CASSLPHRLNQPQHF.

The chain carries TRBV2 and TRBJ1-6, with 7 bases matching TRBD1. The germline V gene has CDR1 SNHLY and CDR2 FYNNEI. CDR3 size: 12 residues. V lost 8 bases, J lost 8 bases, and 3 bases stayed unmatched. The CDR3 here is CASRQGDSPLHF. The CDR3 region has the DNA TGTGCCAGCCGGCAGGGGGATTCACCCCTCCACTTT.

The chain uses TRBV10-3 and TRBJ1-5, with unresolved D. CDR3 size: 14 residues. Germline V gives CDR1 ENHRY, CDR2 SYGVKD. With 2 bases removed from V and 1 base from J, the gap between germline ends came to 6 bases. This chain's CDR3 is CAISEGPSNQPQHF. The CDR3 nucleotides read TGTGCCATCAGTGAGGGGCCGAGCAATCAGCCCCAGCATTTT.

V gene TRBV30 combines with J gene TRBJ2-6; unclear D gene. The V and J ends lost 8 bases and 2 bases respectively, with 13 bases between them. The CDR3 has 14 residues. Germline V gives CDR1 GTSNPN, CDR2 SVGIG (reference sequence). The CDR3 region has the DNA TGTGCCGGTAGCCGGGTAACTGGGGCCAACGTCCTGACTTTC. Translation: CAGSRVTGANVLTF.